This TCR beta chain appears in the sequencing data of a study of T cell responses to AZD1222 COVID-19 vaccine. Study-level findings and limits: Without day 14 samples, only post-peak T cell repertoires were studied.

Assay: immunoSEQ multiplex PCR; the TCRdb copy retains only in-frame clones and omits some. The data contain tens of thousands of clones, more than 70% of them seen just once; the ten biggest clones take up about 5%. In regard to this clone: What it binds is not known.

The CDR3 consists of 15 residues. Trimming pared 4 bases from V and 3 bases from J, leaving 14 bases between. The germline gives CDR1 SGHNT, CDR2 YYREEE (reference sequence). The source is an adult who received the AZD1222 COVID-19 vaccine. The chain recombines TRBV5-4 with TRBJ2-1, with D unclear. This sample comprised peripheral blood, obtained 28 days after the second AZD1222 dose. The CDR3 nucleotides are TGTGCCAGCAGCACCGTAGCCTCGATCTACAATGAGCAGTTCTTC. Its translation: CASSTVASIYNEQFF.